The 15 T cell receptor beta chains given below trace back to one sample, sequenced in a study of shared clonotypes between healthy human individuals. Terminally differentiated effector memory CD45RA+ cells were excluded by CCR7 positive selection of CD45RO-negative cells. The method was immunoSEQ multiplex PCR; TCRdb's version includes in-frame clones alone and lacks a portion of them. The sample includes about 2 million clones, 85% to 95% seen only once; the top ten take 1.2%. The source material was naive CD8+ T cells sorted from blood. The receptors derive from a young man in good health.

The chain couples TRBV28 to TRBJ1-6; TRBD1 aligns across 8 bases. The V gene end was trimmed by 5 bases and the J gene end by 7 bases; junction bases not matched to a gene: 10. Germline CDR1 reads MDHEN; CDR2 reads SYDVKM. CDR3 length: 16 amino acids. CDR3 region: CASSTRGRFGNSPLHF. In nucleotides, the CDR3 is TGTGCCAGCAGTACCAGGGGGCGCTTCGGCAATTCACCCCTCCACTTT.

This clone was found once. The genes are TRBV10-3 and TRBJ1-5, with unresolved D. Deletions cut 3 bases from V and 3 bases from J, with 9 bases between. The germline gives CDR1 ENHRY, CDR2 SYGVKD. This CDR3 spans 14 amino acids. The CDR3 sequence: CAISDLQPNQPQHF. In DNA, the CDR3 is TGTGCCATCAGTGATTTACAGCCCAATCAGCCCCAGCATTTT.

This clone was found once. In DNA, the CDR3 is TGTGCCAGCAGCTGGGGACAGGTTAATGAAAAACTGTTTTTT. Its protein product is CASSWGQVNEKLFF. V is TRBV13 and J is TRBJ1-4, with 8 bases matching TRBD1. CDR1 is PRHDT, CDR2 FYEKMQ, per germline (reference sequence). The CDR3 has 14 amino acids. Trimming at V came to 4 bases and at J to 4 bases, leaving 2 bases not matched to a gene.

CDR3: CASSFRQGRGGTEAFF. CDR3 nucleotides: TGTGCCAGCAGCTTTAGGCAGGGAAGAGGGGGCACTGAAGCTTTCTTT. The chain combines TRBV5-6 with TRBJ1-1; D is possibly TRBD1 (6 bases). Germline CDR1 SGHDT, CDR2 YYEEEE. The V and J ends lost 2 bases and 4 bases respectively, with 18 bases between them. The CDR3 runs 16 residues.

V usage is TRBV5-1 and J usage is TRBJ2-7; D may correspond to TRBD1 or TRBD2 (5 bases each). Trimming removed 1 base at V and 7 bases at J, with 12 bases between. CDR1 and CDR2 (germline): SGHRS, YFSETQ. The CDR3 covers 13 residues. The CDR3 protein is CASSLPGAQEQYF. The CDR3 nucleotides read TGCGCCAGCAGCTTGCCCGGGGCTCAGGAGCAGTACTTC. Full variable domain (remainder filled in from reference TRBV5-1 and TRBJ2-7): KAGVTQTPRYLIKTRGQQVTLSCSPISGHRSVSWYQQTPGQGLQFLFEYFSETQRNKGNFPGRFSGRQFSNSRSEMNVSTLELGDSALYLCASSLPGAQEQYFGPGTRLTVT.

The rearrangement uses TRBV7-9 and TRBJ2-1; 14 bases are shared with TRBD2. Germline lookup yields CDR1 SEHNR and CDR2 FQNEAQ (reference sequence). This CDR3 has 15 amino acids. V lost 6 bases, J lost 8 bases, and 6 bases stayed unmatched. CDR3 sequence: CASRGLAGVVDEQFF. For the CDR3, the DNA is TGTGCCAGCAGGGGACTAGCGGGAGTGGTCGATGAGCAGTTCTTC.

This chain joins TRBV25-1 and TRBJ1-5; D unclear. The CDR3 consists of 14 residues. The germline gives CDR1 MGHDK, CDR2 SYGVNS. V lost 1 base, J lost 3 bases, and 7 bases lay in between. The CDR3 region has the DNA TGTGCCAGCAGTGAATCCCACTTCAATCAGCCCCAGCATTTT. Protein sequence: CASSESHFNQPQHF.

The chain combines TRBV5-1 with TRBJ2-7; 9 bases are a match to TRBD1. This CDR3 spans 16 amino acids. Germline V gene data show CDR1 as SGHRS and CDR2 as YFSETQ. V shed 4 bases, J shed 4 bases, and the junction held 12 bases outside the gene matches. The CDR3 loop reads CASSAHPGQGLYEQYF. In nucleotides, the CDR3 is TGCGCCAGCAGCGCCCACCCGGGACAGGGACTTTACGAGCAGTACTTC.

On this clone itself: This specimen includes other DNA sequences encoding the same CDR3. This rearrangement joins TRBV9 to TRBJ1-5; D remains ambiguous. This CDR3 has 15 amino acids. Germline V lookup: CDR1 SGDLS, CDR2 YYNGEE. The V end lost 0 bases, the J end lost 4 bases, and 11 bases lay between the germline ends. DNA for the CDR3: TGTGCCAGCAGCGTAGACGGAGGCGGGAATCAGCCCCAGCATTTT. Residues: CASSVDGGGNQPQHF.

This rearrangement joins TRBV6-5 to TRBJ2-1; D may be TRBD2 (5 bases). Trimming removed 6 bases at V and 8 bases at J, with 14 bases between. The germline V gene has CDR1 MNHEY and CDR2 SVGAGI. The CDR3 length is 13 residues. CDR3 in DNA: TGTGCCAGCAGGAACTCGGGGTCGGATGAGCAGTTCTTC. It yields the protein CASRNSGSDEQFF.

V is TRBV28 and J is TRBJ1-6; TRBD1 matches at 9 bases. The CDR3 has 15 residues. Germline lookup yields CDR1 MDHEN and CDR2 SYDVKM. J lost 8 bases, V lost 6 bases, and 8 bases had no gene match. The CDR3 is CASSPGQGIYSPLHF. The CDR3 region has the DNA TGTGCCAGCAGCCCCGGACAGGGGATTTATTCACCCCTCCACTTT.

V gene TRBV29-1 combines with J gene TRBJ1-2; the D is unclear. Germline CDR1 is SQVTM and CDR2 is ANQGSEA. The V end was cut by 4 bases, the J end by 7 bases, with 13 bases between. CDR3 length: 12 amino acids. CDR3 nucleotides: TGCAGCGTTGTCCTCGGAGGGCTTGGCTACACCTTC. It translates to CSVVLGGLGYTF.

The V call is TRBV9, the J call TRBJ2-7; D perhaps matches TRBD1 (6 bases). In germline, CDR1 is SGDLS, CDR2 YYNGEE. The CDR3 sequence is 16 residues long. Trimming took 4 bases from V and 1 from J, leaving 18 bases between them. CDR3 bases: TGTGCCAGCAGCCCCCTACAGGGATACCTATCCTACGAGCAGTACTTC. Translation: CASSPLQGYLSYEQYF.

The chain has TRBV5-1 and TRBJ1-3; D may be TRBD1 (6 bases). The V end lost 7 bases, the J end lost 3 bases, and 26 bases lay between the germline ends. This CDR3 region has 18 residues. The germline gives CDR1 SGHRS, CDR2 YFSETQ. The CDR3 nucleotides read TGCGCCAGCGCTCCTCGGACAGTCACCCTCGTCGGTGGAAACACCATATATTTT. The encoded protein is CASAPRTVTLVGGNTIYF.

The rearrangement uses TRBV5-1 and TRBJ1-1, with TRBD1 matching 9 bases. The V and J ends lost 4 bases and 10 bases, in that order; junction bases with no gene match: 5. Germline assignment: CDR1 SGHRS and CDR2 YFSETQ. The CDR3 runs to 12 residues. CDR3 in amino acids: CASSRDRDGAFF. CDR3 bases: TGCGCCAGCAGCAGGGACAGGGATGGAGCTTTCTTT. Variable domain in full (rest from reference TRBV5-1 and TRBJ1-1): KAGVTQTPRYLIKTRGQQVTLSCSPISGHRSVSWYQQTPGQGLQFLFEYFSETQRNKGNFPGRFSGRQFSNSRSEMNVSTLELGDSALYLCASSRDRDGAFFGQGTRLTVV.